These T cell receptor beta chains were read from a single sample in a study of control samples from healthy donors and cancer patients. Generated by immunoSEQ multiplex PCR, the TCRdb table keeps only in-frame clones and is missing some. Of about 180,000 clones detected, around 89% appear once; the ten largest clones hold about 1.4%. Input material: blood. The receptors stem from a woman aged 45-60 years in good health. CDR3s include the opening cysteine and the closing phenylalanine or tryptophan. D genes are given only for firm matches. Size is stated for part of the rows, as once, few or many counts, or as a class when the clone is expanded.

>TRBV10-3|NA|TRBJ2-1|TRBD2
CAIRPGTSGRNEQFF
TGTGCCATCAGACCCGGGACTAGCGGGAGAAATGAGCAGTTCTTC
>TRBV7-2|NA|TRBJ1-5|TRBD1
CASSPRGGQGAGQPQHF
TGTGCCAGCAGCCCCAGGGGTGGACAGGGGGCTGGTCAGCCCCAGCATTTT
>TRBV5-1|many|TRBJ1-6|NA
CASSFGDFSSYNSPLHF
TGCGCCAGCAGCTTCGGGGATTTCAGCTCCTATAATTCACCCCTCCACTTT
>TRBV4-2|few|TRBJ1-2|NA
CASSQAAVDPYGYTF
TGTGCCAGCAGCCAAGCCGCAGTGGATCCCTATGGCTACACCTTC
>TRBV20-1|once|TRBJ1-2|TRBD1
CSASRDRTLGYTF
TGCAGTGCTAGTAGGGACAGGACCCTTGGCTACACCTTC
>TRBV19|NA|TRBJ1-6|TRBD1
CASSIGTVNSPLHF
TGTGCCAGTAGTATCGGGACAGTGAATTCACCCCTCCACTTT
>TRBV5-4|NA|TRBJ1-4|TRBD1
CASSLDPQGANEKLFF
TGTGCCAGCAGCCTCGACCCTCAGGGGGCTAATGAAAAACTGTTTTTT
>TRBV5-1|NA|TRBJ2-7|TRBD1
CASSSDRGSYEQYF
TGCGCCAGCAGCTCCGACAGGGGGAGCTACGAGCAGTACTTC
>TRBV6-1|once|TRBJ1-2|NA
CASSEVEPGLDGYTF
TGTGCCAGCAGTGAAGTAGAACCGGGGCTCGATGGCTACACCTTC
>TRBV5-4|once|TRBJ2-5|NA
CASSLEPEQTQYF
TGTGCCAGCAGCTTGGAACCCGAACAGACCCAGTACTTC
>TRBV15|NA|TRBJ2-7|NA
CATSRVPTAYEQYF
TGTGCCACCAGCAGAGTCCCAACAGCCTACGAGCAGTACTTC
>TRBV30|once|TRBJ1-2|TRBD1
CAWAGGTGAANYGYTF
TGTGCCTGGGCAGGCGGGACAGGTGCGGCTAACTATGGCTACACCTTC
>TRBV28|NA|TRBJ2-7|NA
CASSLKPSYEQYF
TGTGCCAGCAGTTTAAAACCGAGCTACGAGCAGTACTTC
>TRBV5-6|NA|TRBJ1-6|NA
CASSLGQGLAPLHF
TGTGCCAGCAGCTTGGGGCAGGGATTAGCGCCCCTCCACTTT
>TRBV2|NA|TRBJ1-6|TRBD1
CASMTGGRSPLHF
TGTGCCAGTATGACAGGGGGCCGGTCACCCCTCCACTTT
>TRBV2|NA|TRBJ2-1|TRBD2
CASSVELAVEQFF
TGTGCCAGCAGTGTAGAACTAGCGGTTGAGCAGTTCTTC
>TRBV6-2/TRBV6-3|NA|TRBJ2-2|TRBD1
CASSYPGQGAVRTGELFF
TGTGCCAGCAGTTACCCGGGACAGGGGGCTGTAAGAACCGGGGAGCTGTTTTTT
>TRBV7-2|NA|TRBJ2-4|TRBD2
CASSSQGLVDIQYF
TGTGCCAGCAGCTCCCAGGGACTAGTAGACATTCAGTACTTC
>TRBV5-1|NA|TRBJ2-7|NA
CASSLGGQSYEQYF
TGCGCCAGCAGCTTGGGGGGTCAAAGCTACGAGCAGTACTTC
>TRBV29-1|NA|TRBJ2-3|NA
CSVALGLSTDTQYF
TGCAGCGTCGCTCTGGGGCTATCCACAGATACGCAGTATTTT
>TRBV18|NA|TRBJ2-7|NA
CASSPLDQTGQYF
TGTGCCAGCTCACCGTTAGACCAGACGGGGCAGTACTTC
>TRBV12-5|NA|TRBJ2-7|NA
CASDSQGPAEQYF
TGTGCTAGTGATTCCCAGGGGCCGGCCGAGCAGTACTTC
>TRBV4-1|once|TRBJ1-1|TRBD1
CASSLLPGQSFTEAFF
TGCGCCAGCAGCCTTCTACCGGGACAGTCGTTCACTGAAGCTTTCTTT
>TRBV7-8|NA|TRBJ2-1|NA
CASSLTETDNEQFF
TGTGCCAGCAGCTTAACTGAGACAGACAATGAGCAGTTCTTC
>TRBV4-3|NA|TRBJ1-2|NA
CASSQDGKGIYGYTF
TGCGCCAGCAGCCAAGATGGTAAGGGGATCTATGGCTACACCTTC
>TRBV6-5|NA|TRBJ2-3|TRBD2
CATSGAGDSTDTQYF
TGTGCCACCTCGGGAGCGGGGGATAGCACAGATACGCAGTATTTT
>TRBV25-1|few|TRBJ1-6|NA
CASSDTGYNSPLHF
TGTGCCAGCAGTGACACAGGGTATAATTCACCCCTCCACTTT
>TRBV19|NA|TRBJ1-6|NA
CASSIVGSPLHF
TGTGCCAGTAGTATAGTCGGGTCACCCCTCCACTTT
>TRBV5-4|NA|TRBJ1-4|NA
CASSLAGREEKLFF
TGTGCCAGCAGCTTGGCCGGGAGGGAGGAAAAACTGTTTTTT
>TRBV10-3|NA|TRBJ1-3|TRBD1
CAISGSDRTNSGNTIYF
TGTGCCATCAGTGGCTCGGACAGGACCAACTCTGGAAACACCATATATTTT
>TRBV7-9|NA|TRBJ2-2|NA
CASSLALRAGELFF
TGTGCCAGCAGCTTAGCGCTGCGGGCCGGGGAGCTGTTTTTT
>TRBV18|NA|TRBJ1-2|NA
CASSPNSEGGGYTF
TGTGCCAGCTCACCGAACTCGGAGGGGGGTGGCTACACCTTC
>TRBV27|NA|TRBJ2-2|NA
CASLFSQNSNTGELFF
TGTGCCAGCCTCTTTTCACAGAATTCGAACACCGGGGAGCTGTTTTTT
>TRBV6-2/TRBV6-3|NA|TRBJ1-4|NA
CASSYSIRGNEKLFF
TGTGCCAGCAGTTACTCGATCCGGGGTAATGAAAAATTGTTTTTT
>TRBV18|NA|TRBJ2-7|NA
CASSPDGAYEQYF
TGTGCCAGCTCACCAGACGGAGCCTACGAGCAGTACTTC
>TRBV5-1|NA|TRBJ1-5|NA
CASSLVRSNQPQHF
TGCGCCAGCAGCTTGGTCCGTAGCAATCAGCCCCAGCATTTT
>TRBV24-1|NA|TRBJ1-5|NA
CATSRGGNQPQHF
TGTGCCACCAGCCGGGGAGGCAATCAGCCCCAGCATTTT
>TRBV4-3|NA|TRBJ1-6|NA
CASSQERTAYNSPLHF
TGCGCCAGCAGCCAAGAAAGGACGGCTTATAATTCACCCCTCCACTTT
>TRBV5-8|NA|TRBJ2-6|NA
CASSFEPVSGANVLTF
TGTGCCAGCAGCTTCGAGCCGGTCTCTGGGGCCAACGTCCTGACTTTC
>TRBV3-1/TRBV3-2|once|TRBJ1-1|TRBD1
CASSQDKGAHTEAFF
TGTGCCAGCAGCCAAGATAAGGGGGCGCACACTGAAGCTTTCTTT